This T cell receptor (beta chain) was identified during a study of CD8+ T cells in alopecia areata. As the sequencing template, cDNA was produced by extracting RNA and reverse transcribing it. Data came from immunoSEQ multiplex PCR; TCRdb stores just in-frame clones and leaves some out. Counted here are over 60,000 clones, about 43% occurring once; the ten biggest clones make up roughly 20%. This clone occurred a few times. Trimming took off 5 bases at V and 4 bases at J, with 15 bases between the two ends. The CDR3 has 14 residues. CDR1 and CDR2 (germline): MNHEY, SMNVEV (reference sequence). Treatment: oral pan-JAK inhibitor, 5-10 mg twice daily.

The sample in question was CD8+ T cells sorted from blood, obtained between weeks 36 and 40, from a patient treated with tofacitinib. This chain connects TRBV27 to TRBJ2-7; D perhaps matches TRBD1 (5 bases). This TCR came from a human donor with alopecia areata. The CDR3 DNA reads TGTGCCAGCAGTCCCAGGGCCTCAGAGTACGAGCAGTACTTC. Protein sequence: CASSPRASEYEQYF.